The 20 T cell receptor beta chains in this list originate from one sample, sequenced in a study of blood T cell repertoires in COVID-19. Some clones are missing from TCRdb's copy, which holds only in-frame ones; the method was immunoSEQ multiplex PCR. The repertoire holds some 150,000 clones, with around 86% as singletons. Sequenced: peripheral blood. Receptors were obtained from a woman aged 55-75 years with active or convalescent COVID-19.

This clone was observed a few times. This chain uses TRBV5-1 with TRBJ2-2; TRBD2 is a possible D gene (5 bases). From germline, CDR1 is SGHRS and CDR2 YFSETQ. The CDR3 loop spans 15 amino acids. The germline V and J ends were trimmed by 6 bases and 1 base, with 13 bases remaining between them. CDR3 amino acids: CASKSSLVNTGELFF. The CDR3 DNA is TGCGCCAGCAAATCTAGCCTAGTGAACACCGGGGAGCTGTTTTTT.

A few counts support this clone. The V gene is TRBV28, the J gene TRBJ1-1, with a possible D match to TRBD1 (6 bases). Per germline, CDR1 MDHEN and CDR2 SYDVKM. CDR3 length: 19 residues. Trimming removed 5 bases at V and 1 base at J, with 26 bases between. The CDR3 nucleotides read TGTGCCAGCAGTCCCGGACTCCTCCGCAGGGGCGAGGGGAACACTGAAGCTTTCTTT. As protein: CASSPGLLRRGEGNTEAFF.

V and J are TRBV5-4 and TRBJ2-5; TRBD2 matches 8 bases. The germline V gene encodes CDR1 SGHNT and CDR2 YYREEE (reference sequence). Trimming removed 2 bases from V and 0 bases from J; junction bases left unmatched: 3. This CDR3 spans 15 amino acids. Here the CDR3 reads CASSFGGGNQETQYF. CDR3 sequence (DNA): TGTGCCAGCAGCTTTGGCGGGGGGAACCAAGAGACCCAGTACTTC.

This chain connects TRBV2 to TRBJ2-6; D is perhaps TRBD1 (5 bases). This CDR3 contains 17 residues. Trimming left V 7 bases short and J 0 bases short, with 16 bases between. The germline V gene has CDR1 SNHLY and CDR2 FYNNEI. CDR3 sequence (DNA): TGTGCCAGCACTAGGTTACAGGACCGCTCTGGGGCCAACGTCCTGACTTTC. It translates to CASTRLQDRSGANVLTF.

CDR3 nucleotides: TGTGCCAGCAGCCAGCGGTTCGCGGAAAATTCACCCCTCCACTTT. Its protein is CASSQRFAENSPLHF. The chain uses TRBV7-2 and TRBJ1-6; no definite D call. The germline V and J ends were trimmed by 5 bases and 7 bases, with 15 bases remaining between them. Germline CDR1 and CDR2: SGHTA and FQGNSA. This CDR3 has 15 amino acids.

This clone has only one observation. The chain joins TRBV6-5 to TRBJ2-7; weak D call: TRBD2 (6 bases). Germline V lookup: CDR1 MNHEY, CDR2 SVGAGI. Between the trimmed V and J ends, which lost 0 bases and 6 bases, there was a span of 15 bases. The CDR3 has 15 amino acids. The CDR3 DNA reads as TGTGCCAGCAGTTACTCTGGCATTGGAGGGGCCGAGCAGTACTTC. This gives the protein CASSYSGIGGAEQYF.

The chain recombines TRBV4-2 with TRBJ2-5, with 7 bases aligning to TRBD2. V trimming: 0 bases; J trimming: 0 bases; junction bases outside the gene matches: 1. Germline V gene data show CDR1 as LGHNA and CDR2 as YNFKEQ. The CDR3 covers 15 residues. The CDR3 here is CASSQETSDQETQYF. DNA for the CDR3: TGTGCCAGCAGCCAAGAAACTAGCGACCAAGAGACCCAGTACTTC.

The J gene is TRBJ2-2, the V gene TRBV7-2, with 7 bases lining up with TRBD2. Per germline, CDR1 SGHTA and CDR2 FQGNSA. The CDR3 sequence is 14 residues long. V was clipped by 6 bases and J by 5 bases; unmatched bases: 6. In nucleotides, the CDR3 is TGTGCCAGCAGAACGGGGGGATGGACCGGGGAGCTGTTTTTT. Its translation: CASRTGGWTGELFF.

The chain has TRBV3-1 (or the pseudogene TRBV3-2) and TRBJ2-5, with D possibly TRBD2 on 7 matching bases. V was trimmed by 1 base and J by 7 bases, leaving 22 bases between them. CDR1 and CDR2 from the germline V gene are LGHDT and YNNKEL (reference sequence). The CDR3 sequence is 17 residues long. This chain's CDR3 is CASSQAPSGPLGGTQYF. CDR3 coding DNA: TGTGCCAGCAGCCAAGCCCCTAGCGGTCCTCTAGGGGGGACCCAGTACTTC.

The chain uses TRBV6-5 and TRBJ2-7, with 10 positions matching TRBD1. CDR3 length equals 14 residues. V trimming: 7 bases; J trimming: 2 bases; junction bases outside the gene matches: 5. Germline values: CDR1 MNHEY, CDR2 SVGAGI. The CDR3 sequence is CASNRDRGAYEQYF. The CDR3 bases are TGTGCCAGCAACCGGGACAGGGGAGCCTACGAGCAGTACTTC.

The genes are TRBV6-4 and TRBJ1-1, with a tentative D call TRBD1 (6 bases). V was cut by 6 bases and J by 1 base, with 15 bases left in between. The germline gives CDR1 MRHNA, CDR2 SNTAGT. The CDR3 consists of 15 residues. This CDR3 is CASRGPGDRNTEAFF. The CDR3 region has the DNA TGTGCCAGCAGAGGGCCAGGGGATAGGAACACTGAAGCTTTCTTT.

The chain employs TRBV28 and TRBJ1-2; D is perhaps TRBD1 (6 bases). CDR1 MDHEN and CDR2 SYDVKM come from the germline V gene. Trimming shortened V by 3 bases and J by 4 bases, and 12 bases separated the two germline ends. This CDR3 has 14 residues. The CDR3 DNA sequence: TGTGCCAGCAGTTTGGCCAGGGGCTCCTATGGCTACACCTTC. Translating it yields CASSLARGSYGYTF.

V is TRBV7-3 and J is TRBJ2-1; no clear D. The CDR3 loop spans 13 amino acids. V was clipped by 8 bases and J by 0 bases, with 8 bases between them. Germline assignment: CDR1 SGHTA and CDR2 FQGTGA. DNA of the CDR3: TGTGCCAGCGCTAGGAACTCCTACAATGAGCAGTTCTTC. Its protein product is CASARNSYNEQFF.

This clone came up once. This chain uses TRBV12-3 or TRBV12-4 with TRBJ2-1; weak D call: TRBD2 (5 bases). This CDR3 is built from 13 residues. Trimming shortened V by 6 bases and J by 6 bases, and 12 bases separated the two germline ends. In DNA form, the CDR3 reads TGTGCCAGCAGGCGCGACGGGGTCAATGAGCAGTTCTTC. It specifies CASRRDGVNEQFF.

V is TRBV10-3 and J is TRBJ2-1, with 11 bases that match TRBD2. This CDR3 is built from 16 residues. Germline lookup yields CDR1 ENHRY and CDR2 SYGVKD. V lost 6 bases and J lost 7; bases outside the gene matches: 11. Here the CDR3 reads CAISGTTSGRLNEQFF. CDR3 coding DNA: TGTGCCATCAGCGGAACTACTAGCGGGAGATTGAATGAGCAGTTCTTC.

The chain joins TRBV28 to TRBJ2-2, with D uncertain. Germline V CDR1 and CDR2: MDHEN, SYDVKM. V lost 8 bases and J lost 6, with 22 bases in between. The CDR3 extends over 16 amino acids. CDR3 amino acids: CASRNNIRGIAGELFF. Written as DNA, the CDR3 is TGTGCCAGCCGCAATAATATACGAGGTATCGCCGGGGAGCTGTTTTTT.

The V and J genes are TRBV27 and TRBJ2-2; possibly TRBD1 for D (5 bases). V lost 5 bases, J lost 6 bases, and 16 bases lay in between. There are 15 residues in the CDR3. Germline values: CDR1 MNHEY, CDR2 SMNVEV (reference sequence). The CDR3 DNA is TGTGCCAGCAGTCAATACAGGTCCCCTGCCGGGGAGCTGTTTTTT. This sequence encodes CASSQYRSPAGELFF.

V gene TRBV9 combines with J gene TRBJ2-3; 10 bases map to TRBD1. V shed 2 bases and J 3 bases; nucleotides not matched to a gene: 6. This CDR3 has 16 residues. CDR1 SGDLS and CDR2 YYNGEE come from the germline V gene. The CDR3: CASSVAGTGVTDTQYF. The CDR3, as DNA: TGTGCCAGCAGCGTCGCCGGGACAGGGGTGACAGATACGCAGTATTTT.

V and J are TRBV4-1 and TRBJ2-1; 7 bases fit TRBD2. This CDR3 is 13 amino acids long. Germline CDR1 is MGHRA and CDR2 is YSYEKL. J lost 8 bases, V lost 11 bases, and 12 bases had no gene match. DNA for the CDR3: TGCGCCTCGTCGAGTGGCGGGGGATATGAGCAGTTCTTC. Its translation is CASSSGGGYEQFF.

V gene TRBV19 combines with J gene TRBJ2-5; D possibly corresponds to TRBD2 (5 bases). The CDR3 sequence is 16 residues long. Germline V gives CDR1 LNHDA, CDR2 SQIVND (reference sequence). The V end lost 3 bases, the J end lost 2 bases, and 16 bases lay between the germline ends. CDR3 bases: TGTGCCAGTAGTATGACGGCGATAGGGAGACAAGAGACCCAGTACTTC. The encoded protein is CASSMTAIGRQETQYF.